One TCR beta chain is described in this entry. Its cognate antigen is unknown. This entry comes from a study of OX40 agonist ivuxolimab in advanced cancers. Study findings and constraints: On average, a greater number of expanded clones characterised CD8+ T cells relative to CD4+.

Profiling relied on immunoSEQ multiplex PCR, and the TCRdb table lists in-frame clones only, not all of them. In the table there are about 37,000 clones, about 88% of which are singletons. Looked up from germline, CDR1 is SGHVS and CDR2 is FQNEAQ. This CDR3 is 18 amino acids long. Germline trimming cut 0 bases from V and 5 bases from J; bases unmatched to any gene: 14. The material was CD4+ or CD8+ T cells sorted from blood, obtained in a trial of the OX40 agonist ivuxolimab. The TCR comes from an adult with an advanced solid tumor such as melanoma, head and neck, liver or kidney cancer. The chain is built from TRBV7-8 and TRBJ2-7, with 9 bases matching TRBD1. The CDR3: CASSLALDGTGLLHEQYF. In DNA, the CDR3 is TGTGCCAGCAGCTTAGCGCTAGATGGGACAGGGCTCCTCCACGAGCAGTACTTC.